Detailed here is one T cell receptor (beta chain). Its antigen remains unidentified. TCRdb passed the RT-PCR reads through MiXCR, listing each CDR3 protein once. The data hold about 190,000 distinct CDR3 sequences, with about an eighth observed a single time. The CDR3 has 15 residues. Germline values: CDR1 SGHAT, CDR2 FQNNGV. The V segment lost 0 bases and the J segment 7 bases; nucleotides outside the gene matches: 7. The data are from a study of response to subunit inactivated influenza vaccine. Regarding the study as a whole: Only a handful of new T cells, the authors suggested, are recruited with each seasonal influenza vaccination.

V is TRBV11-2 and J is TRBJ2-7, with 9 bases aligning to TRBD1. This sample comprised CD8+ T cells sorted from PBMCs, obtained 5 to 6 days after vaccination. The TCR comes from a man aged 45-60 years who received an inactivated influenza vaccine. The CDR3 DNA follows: TGTGCCAGCAGCTTAGACGGGACAGGGTTGAGGGAGCAGTACTTC. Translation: CASSLDGTGLREQYF.